Described below is a single T cell receptor (beta chain) sequence and its context. Its antigen is as yet unknown. Profiling relied on immunoSEQ multiplex PCR, and the TCRdb table lists in-frame clones only, not all of them. The repertoire consists of tens of thousands of clones, with roughly 80% occurring once and the leading ten covering more than 1.5%. This sample is drawn from a study of OX40 agonist ivuxolimab in advanced cancers. Study summary: Three patients responded partially, comprising one with hepatocellular carcinoma and two with cutaneous melanoma. Study-wide results and limits: At 0.1 to 3.0 mg/kg and by week 6, CD4+ and CD8+ T cells in the blood had expanded clonally. The specificity for antigen of the expanded peripheral T cells was not determined.

Trimming stripped 6 bases from V and 5 bases from J, with 9 bases between. The germline gives CDR1 SGHVS, CDR2 FQNEAQ. CDR3 size: 12 residues. Systemic immunosuppression or a history of autoimmune disease excluded patients. The clonotype originates from an adult with an advanced solid tumor such as melanoma, head and neck, liver or kidney cancer. This material consisted of CD4+ or CD8+ T cells sorted from blood, taken in a trial of the OX40 agonist ivuxolimab. This sequence joins TRBV7-8 and TRBJ2-3; D unresolved. The CDR3 nucleotides are TGTGCCAGCAGTAATCCCGAAGATACGCAGTATTTT. Residues: CASSNPEDTQYF.